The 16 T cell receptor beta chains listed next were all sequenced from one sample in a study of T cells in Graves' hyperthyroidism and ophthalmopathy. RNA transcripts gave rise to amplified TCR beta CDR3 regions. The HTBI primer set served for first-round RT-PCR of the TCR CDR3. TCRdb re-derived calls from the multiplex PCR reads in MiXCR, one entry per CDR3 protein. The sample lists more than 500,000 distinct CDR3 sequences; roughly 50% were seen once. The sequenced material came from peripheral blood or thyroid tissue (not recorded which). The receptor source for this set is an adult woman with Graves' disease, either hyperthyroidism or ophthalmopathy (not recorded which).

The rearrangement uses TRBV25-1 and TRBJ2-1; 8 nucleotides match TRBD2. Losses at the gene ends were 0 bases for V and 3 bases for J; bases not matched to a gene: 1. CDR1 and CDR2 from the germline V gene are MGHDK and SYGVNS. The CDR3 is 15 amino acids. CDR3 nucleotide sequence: TGTGCCAGCAGTGAATACGGGAGGGTCTACAATGAGCAGTTCTTC. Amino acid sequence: CASSEYGRVYNEQFF.

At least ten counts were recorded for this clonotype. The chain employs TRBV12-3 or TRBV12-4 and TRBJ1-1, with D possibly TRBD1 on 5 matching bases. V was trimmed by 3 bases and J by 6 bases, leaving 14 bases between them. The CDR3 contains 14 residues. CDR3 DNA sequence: TGTGCCAGCAGTTTCTTCGGGGGAGGAGCTGAAGCTTTCTTT. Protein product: CASSFFGGGAEAFF.

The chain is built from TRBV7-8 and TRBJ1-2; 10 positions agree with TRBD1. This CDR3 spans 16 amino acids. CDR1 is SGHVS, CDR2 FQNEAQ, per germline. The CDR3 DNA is TGTGCAGGTAGCGCAGACCGGGACAGGGGAACGGATGGCTACACCTTC. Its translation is CAGSADRDRGTDGYTF.

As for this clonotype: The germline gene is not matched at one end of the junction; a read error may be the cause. The CDR3 reads CTRVAYEQYF. Written as DNA, the CDR3 is TGTACCAGGGTGGCCTACGAGCAGTACTTC. The J gene is TRBJ2-7, the V gene TRBV19; possibly TRBD1 for D (5 bases). The CDR3 loop spans 10 amino acids. CDR1 is LNHDA, CDR2 SQIVND, per germline (reference sequence).

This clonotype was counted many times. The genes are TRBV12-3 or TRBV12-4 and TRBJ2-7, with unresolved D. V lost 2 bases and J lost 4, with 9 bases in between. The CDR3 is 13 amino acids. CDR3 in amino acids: CASSLTGPYEQYF. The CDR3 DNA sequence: TGTGCCAGCAGTTTAACCGGCCCTTACGAGCAGTACTTC.

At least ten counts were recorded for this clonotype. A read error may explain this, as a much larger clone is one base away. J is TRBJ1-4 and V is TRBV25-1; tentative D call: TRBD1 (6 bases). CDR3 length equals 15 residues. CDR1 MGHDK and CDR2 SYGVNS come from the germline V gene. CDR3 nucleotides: TGTACCAGCAGTGAATTGACAGGTTCTAATGAAAAACTGTTTTTT. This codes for CTSSELTGSNEKLFF. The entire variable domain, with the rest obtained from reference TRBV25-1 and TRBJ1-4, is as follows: EADIYQTPRYLVIGTGKKITLECSQTMGHDKMYWYQQDPGMELHLIHYSYGVNSTEKGDLSSESTVSRIRTEHFPLTLESARPSHTSQYLCTSSELTGSNEKLFFGSGTQLSVL.

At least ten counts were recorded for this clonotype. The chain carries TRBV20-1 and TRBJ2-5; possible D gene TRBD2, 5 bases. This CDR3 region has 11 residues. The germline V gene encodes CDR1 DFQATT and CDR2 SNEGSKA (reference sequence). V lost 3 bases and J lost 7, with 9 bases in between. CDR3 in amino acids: CSASTRGTQYF. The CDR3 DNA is TGCAGTGCTAGCACCCGGGGGACCCAGTACTTC.

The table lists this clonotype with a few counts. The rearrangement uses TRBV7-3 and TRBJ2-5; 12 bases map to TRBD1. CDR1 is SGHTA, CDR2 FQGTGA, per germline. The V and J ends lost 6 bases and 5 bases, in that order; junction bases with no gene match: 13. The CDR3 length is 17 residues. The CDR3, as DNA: TGTGCCAGCAGTTTCCGGGACAGGGGGCGCCCCGGGGAGACCCAGTACTTC. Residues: CASSFRDRGRPGETQYF.

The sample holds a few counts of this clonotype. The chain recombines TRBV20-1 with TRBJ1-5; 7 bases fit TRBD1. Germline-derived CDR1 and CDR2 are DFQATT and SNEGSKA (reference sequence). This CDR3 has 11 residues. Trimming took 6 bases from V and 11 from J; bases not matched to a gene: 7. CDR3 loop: CSAGRQGTQHF. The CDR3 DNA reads TGCAGTGCCGGTAGACAGGGCACCCAGCATTTT.

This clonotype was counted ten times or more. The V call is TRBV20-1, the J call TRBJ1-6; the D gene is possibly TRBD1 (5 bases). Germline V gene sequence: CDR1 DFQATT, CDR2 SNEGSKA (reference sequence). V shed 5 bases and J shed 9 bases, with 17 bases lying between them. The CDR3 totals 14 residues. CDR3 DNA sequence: TGCAGTGCTTCCGCGGCAGGGAGGGGTTCACCCCTCCACTTT. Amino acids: CSASAAGRGSPLHF.

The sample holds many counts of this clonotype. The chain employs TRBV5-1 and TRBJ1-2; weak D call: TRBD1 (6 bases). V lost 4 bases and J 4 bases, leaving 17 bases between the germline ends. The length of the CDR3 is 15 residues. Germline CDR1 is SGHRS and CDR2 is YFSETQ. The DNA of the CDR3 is TGCGCCAGCAGCCCGGCTACAGGGAGAATCTATGGCTACACCTTC. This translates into CASSPATGRIYGYTF.

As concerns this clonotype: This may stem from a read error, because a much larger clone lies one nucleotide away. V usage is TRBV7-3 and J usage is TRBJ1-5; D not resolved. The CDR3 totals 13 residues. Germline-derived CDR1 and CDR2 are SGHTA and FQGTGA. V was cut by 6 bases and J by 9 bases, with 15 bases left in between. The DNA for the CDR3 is TGTGCCAGCAGTTTCCAAGGAGGTCGGCCCCAGCATTTT. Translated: CASSFQGGRPQHF. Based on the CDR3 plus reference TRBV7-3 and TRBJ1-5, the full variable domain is GAGVSQTPSNKVTEKGKYVELRCDPISGHTALYWYRQSLGQGPEFLIYFQGTGAADDSGLPNDRFFAVRPEGSVSTLKIQRTERGDSAVYLCASSFQGGRPQHFGDGTRLSIL.

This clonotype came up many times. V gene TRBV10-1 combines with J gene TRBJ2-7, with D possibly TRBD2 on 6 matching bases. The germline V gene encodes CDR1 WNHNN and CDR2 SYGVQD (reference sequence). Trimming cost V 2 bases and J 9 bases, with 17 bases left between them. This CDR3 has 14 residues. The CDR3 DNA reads TGCGCCAGCAGTGAGGCGGGACTGCCGAGGGGGCAGTACTTC. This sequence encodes CASSEAGLPRGQYF.

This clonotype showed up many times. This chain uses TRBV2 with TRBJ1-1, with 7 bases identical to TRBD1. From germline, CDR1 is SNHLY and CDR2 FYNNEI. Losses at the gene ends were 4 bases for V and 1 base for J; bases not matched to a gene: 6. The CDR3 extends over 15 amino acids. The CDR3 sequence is CASSGEGQKNTEAFF. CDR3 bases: TGTGCCAGCAGTGGGGAGGGACAGAAGAACACTGAAGCTTTCTTT. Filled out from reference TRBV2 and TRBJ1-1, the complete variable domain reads EPEVTQTPSHQVTQMGQEVILRCVPISNHLYFYWYRQILGQKVEFLVSFYNNEISEKSEIFDDQFSVERPDGSNFTLKIRSTKLEDSAMYFCASSGEGQKNTEAFFGQGTRLTVV.

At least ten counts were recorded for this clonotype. CDR3 sequence reads: CASNLHTEAFF. The CDR3 DNA reads TGTGCCAGCAACCTACACACTGAAGCTTTCTTT. The chain carries TRBV2 and TRBJ1-1; D uncertain. Per the germline V gene, CDR1 is SNHLY and CDR2 is FYNNEI. V lost 7 bases, J lost 3 bases, and 6 bases lay in between. The CDR3 has 11 residues.

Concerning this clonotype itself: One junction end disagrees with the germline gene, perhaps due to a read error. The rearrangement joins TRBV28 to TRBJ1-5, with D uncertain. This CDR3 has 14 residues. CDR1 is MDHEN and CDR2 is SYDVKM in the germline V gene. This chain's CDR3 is CASSFVPDNQPHHF. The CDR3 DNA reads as TGTGCCAGCAGTTTCGTCCCAGACAATCAGCCCCATCATTTT.